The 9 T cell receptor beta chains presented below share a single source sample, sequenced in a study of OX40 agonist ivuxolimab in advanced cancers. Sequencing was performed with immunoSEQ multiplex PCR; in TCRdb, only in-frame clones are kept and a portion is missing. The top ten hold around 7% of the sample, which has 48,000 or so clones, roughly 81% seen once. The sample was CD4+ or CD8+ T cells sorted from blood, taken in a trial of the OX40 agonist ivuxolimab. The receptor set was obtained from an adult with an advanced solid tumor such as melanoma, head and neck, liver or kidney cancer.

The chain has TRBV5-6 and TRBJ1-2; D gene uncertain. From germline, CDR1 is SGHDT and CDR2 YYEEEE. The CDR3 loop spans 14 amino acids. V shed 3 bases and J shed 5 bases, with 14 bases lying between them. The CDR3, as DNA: TGTGCCAGCAGCTCGAGCGGGTCCTATTATGGCTACACCTTC. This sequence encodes CASSSSGSYYGYTF.

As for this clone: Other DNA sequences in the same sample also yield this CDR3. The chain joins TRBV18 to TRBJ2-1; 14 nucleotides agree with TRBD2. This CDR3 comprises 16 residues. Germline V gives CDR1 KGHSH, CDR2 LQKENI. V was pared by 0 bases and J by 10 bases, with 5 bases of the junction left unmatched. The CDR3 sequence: CASSPPGLAGVGEQFF. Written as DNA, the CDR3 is TGTGCCAGCTCACCACCGGGACTAGCGGGAGTTGGGGAGCAGTTCTTC.

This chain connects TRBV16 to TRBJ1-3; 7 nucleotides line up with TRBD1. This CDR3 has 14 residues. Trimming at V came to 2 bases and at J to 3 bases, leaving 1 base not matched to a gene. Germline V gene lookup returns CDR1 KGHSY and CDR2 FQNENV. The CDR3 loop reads CASSQRDSGNTIYF. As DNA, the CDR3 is TGTGCCAGCAGCCAAAGGGACAGTGGAAACACCATATATTTT.

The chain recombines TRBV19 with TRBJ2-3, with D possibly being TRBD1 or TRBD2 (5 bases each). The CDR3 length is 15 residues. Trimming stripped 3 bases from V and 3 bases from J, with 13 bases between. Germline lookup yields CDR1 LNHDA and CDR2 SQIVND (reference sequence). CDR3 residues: CASSIMGVGTDTQYF. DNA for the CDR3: TGTGCCAGTAGTATTATGGGGGTTGGAACAGATACGCAGTATTTT.

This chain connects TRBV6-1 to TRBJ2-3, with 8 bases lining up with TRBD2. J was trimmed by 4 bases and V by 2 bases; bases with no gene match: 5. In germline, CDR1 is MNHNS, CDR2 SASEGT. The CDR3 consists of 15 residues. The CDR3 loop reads CASSERLALADTQYF. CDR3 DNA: TGTGCCAGCAGTGAAAGACTAGCGCTGGCAGATACGCAGTATTTT.

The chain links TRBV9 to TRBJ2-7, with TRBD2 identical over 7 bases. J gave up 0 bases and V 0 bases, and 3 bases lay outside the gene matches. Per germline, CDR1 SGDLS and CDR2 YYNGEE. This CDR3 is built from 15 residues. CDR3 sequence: CASSVGAGDSYEQYF. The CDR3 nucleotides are TGTGCCAGCAGCGTAGGGGCGGGGGACTCCTACGAGCAGTACTTC.

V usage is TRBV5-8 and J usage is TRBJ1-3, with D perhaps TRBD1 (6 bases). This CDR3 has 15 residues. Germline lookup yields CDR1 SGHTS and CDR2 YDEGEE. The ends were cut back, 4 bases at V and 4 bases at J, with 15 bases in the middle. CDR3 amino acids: CASSRRGVSGNTIYF. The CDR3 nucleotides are TGTGCCAGCAGCCGGAGGGGGGTCTCCGGAAACACCATATATTTT.

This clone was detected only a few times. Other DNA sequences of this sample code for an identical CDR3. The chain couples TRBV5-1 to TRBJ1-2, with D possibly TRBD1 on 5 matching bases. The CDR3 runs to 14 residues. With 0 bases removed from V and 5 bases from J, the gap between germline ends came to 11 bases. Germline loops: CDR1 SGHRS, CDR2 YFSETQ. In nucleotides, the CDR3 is TGCGCCAGCAGCTTGGAGCCAGGGAATTATGGCTACACCTTC. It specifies CASSLEPGNYGYTF.

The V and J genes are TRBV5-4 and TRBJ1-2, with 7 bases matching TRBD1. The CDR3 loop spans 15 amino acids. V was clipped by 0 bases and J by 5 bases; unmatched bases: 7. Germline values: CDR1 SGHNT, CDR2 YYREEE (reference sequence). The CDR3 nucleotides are TGTGCCAGCAGCTTGGGGATAGGGGGCAGTTATGGCTACACCTTC. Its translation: CASSLGIGGSYGYTF.